These T cell receptor beta chains were read from a single sample in a study of shared clonotypes between healthy human individuals. Data came from immunoSEQ multiplex PCR; TCRdb stores just in-frame clones and leaves some out. Of 600,000 to 750,000 clones in the sample, about nine tenths were seen once. Material for sequencing was memory CD8+ T cells from PBMCs. The receptors stem from a man between 18 and 29 years old in good health. Some clones in this sample may be carry-over from other donors' samples. Both conserved end residues are part of each CDR3. A D gene is named only where the DNA matches it firmly. Only part of the rows carry a size: once, few, many, or a class if the clone is expanded.

d_call j_call v_call clone_size cdr3_nt cdr3_aa
- TRBJ2-1 TRBV5-4 - TGTGCCAGCAGCTTGGTGACGCAAGGGTTCGATGAGCAGTTCTTC CASSLVTQGFDEQFF
- TRBJ2-5 TRBV4-1 - TGCGCCAGCAGCCAATCCACCCCTCGGGGGACCCAGTACTTC CASSQSTPRGTQYF
TRBD2 TRBJ2-1 TRBV9 - TGTGCCAGCAGCATCCTCCCCCTAGCGGGGTATGGCCATAAGCAGTTCTTC CASSILPLAGYGHKQFF
- TRBJ2-2 TRBV5-4 - TGTGCCAGCAGGTTAAGTACCGGGGAGCTGTTTTTT CASRLSTGELFF
TRBD1 TRBJ2-7 TRBV4-1 once TGCGCCAGCAGCCAATCGCTCGGACAGGGGAGCTCCTACGAGCAGTACTTC CASSQSLGQGSSYEQYF
- TRBJ1-4 TRBV28 - TGTGCCAGCGGGAAAAGCGGGGCAACTAATGAAAAACTGTTTTTT CASGKSGATNEKLFF
- TRBJ1-1 TRBV27 - TGTGCCAGCTCCTGGACGGGGTACGGGACTGAAGCTTTCTTT CASSWTGYGTEAFF
- TRBJ2-1 TRBV7-9 once TGTGCCAGCAGCTTTTTAGCGACACCATGGAATGAGCAGTTCTTC CASSFLATPWNEQFF
- TRBJ1-1 TRBV27 - TGTGCCAGCAGTTTATCCCAGGGAGGGGACACTGAAGCTTTCTTT CASSLSQGGDTEAFF
- TRBJ2-1 TRBV11-2 - TGTGCCAGCAGCTTAGAGGTGGGCAATGAGCAGTTCTTC CASSLEVGNEQFF
- TRBJ2-1 TRBV28 - TGTGCCAGCAGTGGTCCAGGGGCCCCCTACAATGAGCAGTTCTTC CASSGPGAPYNEQFF
- TRBJ2-1 TRBV27 - TGTGCCAGCAGATTCCCCTGGGCCAACAATGAGCAGTTCTTC CASRFPWANNEQFF
- TRBJ2-3 TRBV19 - TGTGCCAGTAGTATAGGGACCAGAGATACGCAGTATTTT CASSIGTRDTQYF
- TRBJ2-5 TRBV6-4 - TGTGCCAGCAGTTGTGTCGCGAAGGGTGACATGTACTTC CASSCVAKGDMYF
TRBD1 TRBJ1-2 TRBV6-1 - TGTGCCAGCAGCCCGGGACAGGGGTTTGGCTACACCTTC CASSPGQGFGYTF
- TRBJ2-7 TRBV4-2 once TGTGCCAGCAGCCCGGAGGCCGAGGACTCCTACGAGCAGTACTTC CASSPEAEDSYEQYF
TRBD1 TRBJ1-3 TRBV28 - TGTGCCAGCAGTTTCGGGACAGGGGTTGGAAACACCATATATTTT CASSFGTGVGNTIYF
- TRBJ1-1 TRBV2 - TGTGCCAGCAACGCCGTTGGGGGAAACACTGAAGCTTTCTTT CASNAVGGNTEAFF
TRBD1 TRBJ2-7 TRBV19 - TGTGCCAGTAGCCACAGGGGGCGAACCTACGAGCAGTACTTC CASSHRGRTYEQYF
- TRBJ2-2 TRBV30 - TGTGCCTGGAGTGAAGGGGTCGGCGGGGAGCTGTTTTTT CAWSEGVGGELFF
- TRBJ1-1 TRBV6-6 many TGTGCCAGCAGTTTACAGACTGTTAACACTGAAGCTTTCTTT CASSLQTVNTEAFF
- TRBJ2-1 TRBV29-1 - TGCAGCGTCTCCGAATACAATGAGCAGTTCTTC CSVSEYNEQFF
- TRBJ2-1 TRBV6-4 few TGTGCCAGCAGTGAGGACGGAGGGGGGAATGAGCAGTTCTTC CASSEDGGGNEQFF
- TRBJ2-1 TRBV19 - TGTGCCAGTAGTCAGACGGGACCGTACAATGAGCAGTTCTTC CASSQTGPYNEQFF
TRBD1 TRBJ1-1 TRBV5-8 - TGTGCCAGCAGCTGGGGACAGGGGGACACTGAAGCTTTCTTT CASSWGQGDTEAFF
- TRBJ2-7 TRBV28 - TGTGCCAGCAGTTTGGCCGGAGACTCCTCAGGCGAGCAGTACTTC CASSLAGDSSGEQYF
TRBD2 TRBJ2-1 TRBV6-5 - TGTGCCAGCAGCCCCGGGCTAGCGGGTGCGAATGAGCAGTTCTTC CASSPGLAGANEQFF
- TRBJ2-2 TRBV7-3 - TGTGCCAGCAGCTTAACGTTAGCGGAGGTGAACACCGGGGAGCTGTTTTTT CASSLTLAEVNTGELFF
TRBD2 TRBJ2-5 TRBV11-2 - TGTGCCAGCAGCCCCCCTGGCGGGAGCCAAGAGACCCAGTACTTC CASSPPGGSQETQYF
- TRBJ1-2 TRBV19 few TGTGCCAGTAGTATAGTACCCGTCGATGGCTACACCTTC CASSIVPVDGYTF